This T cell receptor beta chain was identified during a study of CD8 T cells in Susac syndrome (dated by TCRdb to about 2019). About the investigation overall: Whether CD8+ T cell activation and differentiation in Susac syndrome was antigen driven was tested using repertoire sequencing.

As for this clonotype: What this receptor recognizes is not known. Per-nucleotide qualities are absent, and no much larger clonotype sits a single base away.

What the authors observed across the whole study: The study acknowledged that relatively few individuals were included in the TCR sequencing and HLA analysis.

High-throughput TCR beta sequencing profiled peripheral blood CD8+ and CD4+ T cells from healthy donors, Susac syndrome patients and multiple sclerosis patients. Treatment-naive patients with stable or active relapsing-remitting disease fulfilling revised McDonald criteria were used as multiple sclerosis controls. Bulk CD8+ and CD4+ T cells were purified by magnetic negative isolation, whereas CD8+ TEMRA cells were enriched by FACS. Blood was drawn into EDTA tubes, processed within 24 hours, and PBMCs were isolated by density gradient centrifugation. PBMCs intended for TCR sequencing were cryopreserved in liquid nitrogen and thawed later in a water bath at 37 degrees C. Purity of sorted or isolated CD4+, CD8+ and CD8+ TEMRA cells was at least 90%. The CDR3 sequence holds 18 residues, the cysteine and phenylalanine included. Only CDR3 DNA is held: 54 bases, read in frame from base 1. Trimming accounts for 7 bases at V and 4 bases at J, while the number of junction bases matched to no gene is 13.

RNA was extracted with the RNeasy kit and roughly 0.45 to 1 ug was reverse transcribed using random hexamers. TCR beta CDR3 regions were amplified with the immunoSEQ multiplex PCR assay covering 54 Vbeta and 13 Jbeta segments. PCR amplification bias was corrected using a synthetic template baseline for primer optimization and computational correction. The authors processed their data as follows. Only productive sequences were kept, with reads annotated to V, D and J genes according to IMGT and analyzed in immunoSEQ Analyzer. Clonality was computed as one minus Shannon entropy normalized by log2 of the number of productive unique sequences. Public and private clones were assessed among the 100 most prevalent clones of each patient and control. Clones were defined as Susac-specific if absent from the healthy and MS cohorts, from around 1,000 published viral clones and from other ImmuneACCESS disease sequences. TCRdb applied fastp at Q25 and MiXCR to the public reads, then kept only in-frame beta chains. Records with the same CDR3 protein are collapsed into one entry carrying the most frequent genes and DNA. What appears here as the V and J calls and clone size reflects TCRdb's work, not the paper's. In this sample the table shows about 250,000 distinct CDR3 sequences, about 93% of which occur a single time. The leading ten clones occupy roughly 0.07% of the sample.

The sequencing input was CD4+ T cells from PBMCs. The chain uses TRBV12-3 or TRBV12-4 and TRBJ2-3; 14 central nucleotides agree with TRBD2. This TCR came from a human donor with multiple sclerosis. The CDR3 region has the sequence CASTRTSGGPSSADTQYF. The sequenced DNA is TGTGCCAGCACCAGGACTAGCGGGGGGCCTAGCAGTGCAGATACGCAGTATTTT.